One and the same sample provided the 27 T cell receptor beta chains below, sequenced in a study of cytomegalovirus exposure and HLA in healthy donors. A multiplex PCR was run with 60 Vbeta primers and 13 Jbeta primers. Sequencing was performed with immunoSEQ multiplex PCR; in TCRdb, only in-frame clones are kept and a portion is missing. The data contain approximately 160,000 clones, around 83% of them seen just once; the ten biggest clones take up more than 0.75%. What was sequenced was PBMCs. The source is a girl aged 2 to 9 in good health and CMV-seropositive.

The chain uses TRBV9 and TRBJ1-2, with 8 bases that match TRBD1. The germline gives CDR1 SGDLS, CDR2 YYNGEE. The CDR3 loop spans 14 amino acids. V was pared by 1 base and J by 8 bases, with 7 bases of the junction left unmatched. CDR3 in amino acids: CASSVSGGAFGYTF. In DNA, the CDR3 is TGTGCCAGCAGCGTATCAGGGGGCGCTTTCGGCTACACCTTC.

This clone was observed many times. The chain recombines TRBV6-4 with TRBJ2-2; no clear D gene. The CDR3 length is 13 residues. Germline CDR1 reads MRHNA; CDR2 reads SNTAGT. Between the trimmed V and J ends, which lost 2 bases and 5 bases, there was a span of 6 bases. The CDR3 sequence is CASSDQITGELFF. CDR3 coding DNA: TGTGCCAGCAGTGACCAGATTACCGGGGAGCTGTTTTTT.

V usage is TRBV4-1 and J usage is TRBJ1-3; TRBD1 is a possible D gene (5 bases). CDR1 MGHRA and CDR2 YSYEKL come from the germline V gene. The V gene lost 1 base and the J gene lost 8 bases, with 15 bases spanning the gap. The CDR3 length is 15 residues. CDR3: CASSQVGLRVDTIYF. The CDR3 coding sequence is TGCGCCAGCAGCCAAGTAGGTCTCAGGGTTGACACCATATATTTT.

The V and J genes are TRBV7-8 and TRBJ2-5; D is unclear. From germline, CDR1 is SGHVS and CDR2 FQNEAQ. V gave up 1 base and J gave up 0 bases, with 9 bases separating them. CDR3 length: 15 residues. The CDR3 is CASSLVGSYQETQYF. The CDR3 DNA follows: TGTGCCAGCAGCTTAGTTGGCTCCTACCAAGAGACCCAGTACTTC.

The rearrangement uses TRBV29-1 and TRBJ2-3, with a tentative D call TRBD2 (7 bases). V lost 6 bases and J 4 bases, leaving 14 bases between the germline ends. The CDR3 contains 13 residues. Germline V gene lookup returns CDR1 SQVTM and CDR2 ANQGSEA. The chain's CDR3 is CSVRGRAADTQYF. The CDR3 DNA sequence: TGCAGCGTGAGGGGGAGGGCCGCAGATACGCAGTATTTT.

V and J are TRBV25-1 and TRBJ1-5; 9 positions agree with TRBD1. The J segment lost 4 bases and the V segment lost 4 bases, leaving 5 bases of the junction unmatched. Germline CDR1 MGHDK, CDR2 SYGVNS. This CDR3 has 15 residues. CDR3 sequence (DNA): TGTGCCAGCAGTGGGGGACAGGGACCGAATCAGCCCCAGCATTTT. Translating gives CASSGGQGPNQPQHF.

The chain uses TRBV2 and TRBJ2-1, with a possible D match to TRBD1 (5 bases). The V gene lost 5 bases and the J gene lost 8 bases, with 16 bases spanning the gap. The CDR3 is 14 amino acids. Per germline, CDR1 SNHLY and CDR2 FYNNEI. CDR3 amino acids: CASSWSGLSDEQFF. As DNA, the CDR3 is TGTGCCAGCAGTTGGTCAGGGTTATCGGATGAGCAGTTCTTC.

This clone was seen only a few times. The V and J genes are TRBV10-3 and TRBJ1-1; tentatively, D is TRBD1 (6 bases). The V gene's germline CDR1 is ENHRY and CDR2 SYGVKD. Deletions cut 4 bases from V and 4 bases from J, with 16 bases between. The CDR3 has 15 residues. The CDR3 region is CAISGVKGGGTEAFF. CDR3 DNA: TGTGCCATCAGTGGCGTTAAGGGGGGGGGCACTGAAGCTTTCTTT.

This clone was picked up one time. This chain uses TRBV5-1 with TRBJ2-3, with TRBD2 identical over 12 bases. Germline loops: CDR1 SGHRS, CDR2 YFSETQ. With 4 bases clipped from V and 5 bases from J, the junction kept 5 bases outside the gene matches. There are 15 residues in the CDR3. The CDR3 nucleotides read TGCGCCAGCAGCGGAACTAGCGGGAGGAGAGATACGCAGTATTTT. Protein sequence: CASSGTSGRRDTQYF.

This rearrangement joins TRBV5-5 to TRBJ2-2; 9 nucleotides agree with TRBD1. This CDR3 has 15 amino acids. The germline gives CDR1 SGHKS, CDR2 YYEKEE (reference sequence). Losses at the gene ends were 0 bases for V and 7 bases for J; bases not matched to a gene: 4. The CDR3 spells CASSLVTGGFGELFF. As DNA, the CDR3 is TGTGCCAGCAGCTTGGTAACAGGGGGCTTCGGGGAGCTGTTTTTT. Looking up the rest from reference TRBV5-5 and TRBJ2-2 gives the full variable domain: DAGVTQSPTHLIKTRGQQVTLRCSPISGHKSVSWYQQVLGQGPQFIFQYYEKEERGRGNFPDRFSARQFPNYSSELNVNALLLGDSALYLCASSLVTGGFGELFFGEGSRLTVL.

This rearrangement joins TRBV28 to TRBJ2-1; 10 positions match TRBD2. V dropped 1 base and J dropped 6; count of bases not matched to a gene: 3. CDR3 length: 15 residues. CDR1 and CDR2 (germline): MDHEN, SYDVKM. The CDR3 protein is CASSLLGLASNEQFF. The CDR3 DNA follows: TGTGCCAGCAGTTTATTGGGACTAGCGAGCAATGAGCAGTTCTTC. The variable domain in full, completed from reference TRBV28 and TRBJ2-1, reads DVKVTQSSRYLVKRTGEKVFLECVQDMDHENMFWYRQDPGLGLRLIYFSYDVKMKEKGDIPEGYSVSREKKERFSLILESASTNQTSMYLCASSLLGLASNEQFFGPGTRLTVL.

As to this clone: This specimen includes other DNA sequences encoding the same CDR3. The CDR3 sequence: CASRNRGSQPQHF. Written as DNA, the CDR3 is TGTGCCAGCAGGAACAGGGGAAGCCAGCCCCAGCATTTT. This rearrangement joins TRBV28 to TRBJ1-5; the match to TRBD1 covers 7 bases. Germline loops: CDR1 MDHEN, CDR2 SYDVKM. V was clipped by 6 bases and J by 7 bases; unmatched bases: 6. The CDR3 loop spans 13 amino acids.

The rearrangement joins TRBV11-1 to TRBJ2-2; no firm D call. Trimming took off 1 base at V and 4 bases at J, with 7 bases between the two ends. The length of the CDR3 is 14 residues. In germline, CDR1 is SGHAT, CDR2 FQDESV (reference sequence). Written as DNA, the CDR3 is TGTGCCAGCAGCTTAGAGCTTTCCACCGGGGAGCTGTTTTTT. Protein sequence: CASSLELSTGELFF.

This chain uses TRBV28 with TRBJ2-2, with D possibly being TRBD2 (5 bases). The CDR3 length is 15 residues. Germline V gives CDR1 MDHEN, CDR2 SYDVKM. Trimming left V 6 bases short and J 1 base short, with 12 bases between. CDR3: CASSSLGLNTGELFF. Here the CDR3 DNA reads TGTGCCAGCAGCTCACTAGGATTGAACACCGGGGAGCTGTTTTTT.

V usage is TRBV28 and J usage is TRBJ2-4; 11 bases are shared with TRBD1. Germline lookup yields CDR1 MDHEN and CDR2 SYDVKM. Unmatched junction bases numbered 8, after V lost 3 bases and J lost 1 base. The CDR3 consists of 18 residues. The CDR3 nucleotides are TGTGCCAGCAGTTTCTTGCTAGGACAGGGGGCCGCCAAAAACATTCAGTACTTC. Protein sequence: CASSFLLGQGAAKNIQYF.

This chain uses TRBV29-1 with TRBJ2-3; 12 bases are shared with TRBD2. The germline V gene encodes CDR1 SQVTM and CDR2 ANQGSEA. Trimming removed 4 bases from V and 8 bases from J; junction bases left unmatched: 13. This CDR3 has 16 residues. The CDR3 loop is CSVAQSSGREVGTQYF. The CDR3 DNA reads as TGCAGCGTTGCTCAGTCTAGCGGGAGGGAGGTTGGTACGCAGTATTTT.

The CDR3 nucleotides are TGTGCCAGCATGGGGTTCAGCGGGGTTACAGATACGCAGTATTTT. Amino acids: CASMGFSGVTDTQYF. The V call is TRBV27, the J call TRBJ2-3, with 7 bases matching TRBD2. The V gene's germline CDR1 is MNHEY and CDR2 SMNVEV (reference sequence). The junction had 10 bases not matched to a gene; V was cut back by 7 bases and J by 3 bases. The CDR3 contains 15 residues.

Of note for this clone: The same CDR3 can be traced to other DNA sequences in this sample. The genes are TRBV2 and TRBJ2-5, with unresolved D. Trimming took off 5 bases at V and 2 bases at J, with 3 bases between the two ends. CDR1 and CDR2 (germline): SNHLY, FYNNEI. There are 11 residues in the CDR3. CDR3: CASSPQETQYF. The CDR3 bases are TGTGCCAGCAGTCCTCAAGAGACCCAGTACTTC.

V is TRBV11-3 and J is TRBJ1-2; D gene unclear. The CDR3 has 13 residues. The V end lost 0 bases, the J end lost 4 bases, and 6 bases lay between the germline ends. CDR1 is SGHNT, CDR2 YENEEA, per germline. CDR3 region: CASSLDRGYGYTF. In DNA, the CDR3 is TGTGCCAGCAGCTTAGACCGGGGCTATGGCTACACCTTC.

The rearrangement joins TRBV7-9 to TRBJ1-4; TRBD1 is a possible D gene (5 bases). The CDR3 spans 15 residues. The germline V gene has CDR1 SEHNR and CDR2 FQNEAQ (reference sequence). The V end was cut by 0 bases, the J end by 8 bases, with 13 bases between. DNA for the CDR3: TGTGCCAGCAGCTTAGCGGGCAGGGTCGAGGAAAAACTGTTTTTT. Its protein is CASSLAGRVEEKLFF.

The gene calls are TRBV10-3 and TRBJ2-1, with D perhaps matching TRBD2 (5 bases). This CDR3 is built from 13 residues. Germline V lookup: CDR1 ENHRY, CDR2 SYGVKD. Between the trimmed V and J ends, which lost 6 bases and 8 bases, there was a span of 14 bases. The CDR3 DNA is TGTGCCATCAGGAGGGTTGAGTCGGATGAGCAGTTCTTC. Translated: CAIRRVESDEQFF.

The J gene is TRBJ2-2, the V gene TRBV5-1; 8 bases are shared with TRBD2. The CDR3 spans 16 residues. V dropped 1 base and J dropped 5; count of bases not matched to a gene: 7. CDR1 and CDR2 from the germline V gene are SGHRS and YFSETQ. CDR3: CASSLLVAGRTGELFF. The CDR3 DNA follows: TGCGCCAGCAGCTTGCTAGTAGCGGGACGGACCGGGGAGCTGTTTTTT.

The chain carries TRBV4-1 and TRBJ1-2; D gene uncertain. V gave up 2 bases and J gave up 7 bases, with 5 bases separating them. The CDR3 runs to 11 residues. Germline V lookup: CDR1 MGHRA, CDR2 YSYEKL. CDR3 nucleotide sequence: TGCGCCAGCAGCCAATCGGGTGGCTACACCTTC. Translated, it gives CASSQSGGYTF.

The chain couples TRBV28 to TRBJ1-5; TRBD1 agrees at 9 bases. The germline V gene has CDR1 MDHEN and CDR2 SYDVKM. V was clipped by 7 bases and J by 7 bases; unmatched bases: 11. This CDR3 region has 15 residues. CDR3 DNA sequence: TGTGCCAGCAATTCCGGGACAGGGTCCGGGCAGCCCCAGCATTTT. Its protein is CASNSGTGSGQPQHF.

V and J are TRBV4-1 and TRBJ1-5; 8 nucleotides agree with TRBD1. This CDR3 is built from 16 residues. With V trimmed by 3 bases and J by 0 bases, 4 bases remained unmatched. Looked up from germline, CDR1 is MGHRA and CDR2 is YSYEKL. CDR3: CASSHGTGGSNQPQHF. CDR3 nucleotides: TGCGCCAGCAGCCACGGGACAGGCGGTAGCAATCAGCCCCAGCATTTT.

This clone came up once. This CDR3 reads CASSDASAVEKLFF. The CDR3 DNA reads as TGTGCCAGCAGCGATGCCTCCGCAGTCGAAAAACTGTTTTTT. This rearrangement joins TRBV7-9 to TRBJ1-4; D not resolved. Trimming removed 5 bases from V and 8 bases from J, with 15 bases in between. CDR3 length: 14 residues. CDR1 SEHNR and CDR2 FQNEAQ come from the germline V gene (reference sequence).

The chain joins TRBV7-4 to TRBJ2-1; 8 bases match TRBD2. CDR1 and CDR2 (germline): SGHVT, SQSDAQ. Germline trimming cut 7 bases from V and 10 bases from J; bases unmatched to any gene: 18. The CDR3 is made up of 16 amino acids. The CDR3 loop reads CASTVVYGRAWEEQFF. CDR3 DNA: TGTGCCAGCACCGTAGTGTACGGGAGGGCTTGGGAGGAGCAGTTCTTC.